These 8 T cell receptor beta chains came from one sample sequenced in a study of cytomegalovirus exposure and HLA in healthy donors (dated 2017 in TCRdb). Library preparation was by the immunoSEQ multiplex PCR assay. For the multiplex PCR, a mixture combining 60 forward primers for TCR Vbeta segments and 13 reverse primers for TCR Jbeta segments was used. In its TCRdb copy, this immuneACCESS table keeps in-frame sequences only and misses some clones. Where compared with another copy, unresolved V genes explain less than half of these, and the others have no known cause. This sample has approximately 170,000 clones in its table, and around three quarters of those were observed once. The ten largest make up less than 1.2% of the sample. The sample was PBMCs. The receptors were sampled from a woman aged 40 to 50 in good health and CMV-seronegative.

In this sample, this clone turned up a few times. This chain links TRBV2 with TRBJ2-5; D is ambiguous. V shed 4 bases and J shed 5 bases, with 14 bases lying between them. The CDR3 is made up of 14 amino acids. Germline V gene data show CDR1 as SNHLY and CDR2 as FYNNEI. CDR3 in amino acids: CASSVGSLRETQYF. The CDR3 DNA is TGTGCCAGCAGTGTTGGTTCCCTGAGGGAGACCCAGTACTTC.

The chain has TRBV7-3 and TRBJ2-6; D remains ambiguous. V lost 3 bases, J lost 4 bases, and 13 bases lay in between. This CDR3 is 16 amino acids long. Germline CDR1 reads SGHTA; CDR2 reads FQGTGA. In nucleotides, the CDR3 is TGTGCCAGCAGCTTTGATACCGGTATGGGGGCCAACGTCCTGACTTTC. Translating gives CASSFDTGMGANVLTF.

This clone was seen only once. V and J are TRBV19 and TRBJ1-5; 9 nucleotides line up with TRBD1. Germline V lookup: CDR1 LNHDA, CDR2 SQIVND (reference sequence). The CDR3 has 20 residues. Trimming removed 5 bases from V and 1 base from J; junction bases left unmatched: 18. The CDR3 DNA follows: TGTGCCAGTAGTTTCGACGACAGGGGGGCCTTTGGTGGCAGCAATCAGCCCCAGCATTTT. As protein: CASSFDDRGAFGGSNQPQHF.

The rearrangement joins TRBV28 to TRBJ1-1; D may be TRBD1 (6 bases). Germline V CDR1 and CDR2: MDHEN, SYDVKM. V gave up 2 bases and J gave up 8 bases, with 15 bases separating them. The CDR3 is 14 residues long. The CDR3 region is CASSLPRQVMEAFF. The CDR3 nucleotides read TGTGCCAGCAGTTTACCTAGACAGGTCATGGAAGCTTTCTTT.

This clone appeared a single time. The chain links TRBV5-1 to TRBJ2-1; D is unresolved. This CDR3 spans 15 amino acids. V was pared by 0 bases and J by 2 bases, with 9 bases between. Germline CDR1 is SGHRS and CDR2 is YFSETQ. This CDR3 reads CASSLVGGTYNEQFF. The CDR3 DNA sequence: TGCGCCAGCAGCTTGGTTGGCGGTACCTACAATGAGCAGTTCTTC.

There are a few counts of this clone. This chain links TRBV5-1 with TRBJ1-2; D is possibly TRBD1 (5 bases). The CDR3 has 11 residues. CDR1 and CDR2 from the germline V gene are SGHRS and YFSETQ. Trimming shortened V by 7 bases and J by 4 bases, and 8 bases separated the two germline ends. The CDR3 here is CASGTAYGYTF. The CDR3 DNA sequence: TGCGCCAGCGGGACTGCCTATGGCTACACCTTC. Full variable domain (remainder filled in from reference TRBV5-1 and TRBJ1-2): KAGVTQTPRYLIKTRGQQVTLSCSPISGHRSVSWYQQTPGQGLQFLFEYFSETQRNKGNFPGRFSGRQFSNSRSEMNVSTLELGDSALYLCASGTAYGYTFGSGTRLTVV.

The CDR3 DNA reads as TGTGCCAGCAGCAATCAGGGGGCAGGGGACACTGAAGCTTTCTTT. It translates to CASSNQGAGDTEAFF. The chain is built from TRBV7-9 and TRBJ1-1, with TRBD1 matching 8 bases. The V gene end was trimmed by 5 bases and the J gene end by 3 bases; junction bases not matched to a gene: 8. Germline V gives CDR1 SEHNR, CDR2 FQNEAQ (reference sequence). The CDR3 is 15 amino acids.

With respect to this clone: This specimen includes other DNA sequences encoding the same CDR3. This chain connects TRBV25-1 to TRBJ1-1, with TRBD1 as a possible D gene (5 bases). V was trimmed by 5 bases and J by 4 bases, leaving 5 bases between them. The CDR3 runs 11 residues. CDR1 and CDR2 (germline): MGHDK, SYGVNS. The CDR3 DNA follows: TGTGCCAGCAGTAGGGGCACTGAAGCTTTCTTT. Translation gives CASSRGTEAFF.